The 9 T cell receptor beta chains below come from one sample, sequenced in a study of blood T cell repertoires in COVID-19. Libraries were prepared by immunoSEQ multiplex PCR; TCRdb keeps only in-frame clonotypes and omits some of them. The sample yields some 120,000 clones, about three quarters seen once. Sequencing was carried out using peripheral blood. These receptors came from a human donor with acute or convalescent COVID-19. The donor label of this sample is uncertain.

The rearrangement links TRBV30 to TRBJ1-2, with D possibly TRBD1 on 5 matching bases. The germline V and J ends were trimmed by 0 bases and 8 bases, with 16 bases remaining between them. The CDR3 is 14 residues long. Germline V CDR1 and CDR2: GTSNPN, SVGIG (reference sequence). The CDR3 DNA reads TGTGCCTGGAGTGTATTCGACAGTTTTTGGGGCTACACCTTC. This sequence encodes CAWSVFDSFWGYTF.

This clone was detected a few times. The gene calls are TRBV14 and TRBJ2-2; TRBD2 is a possible D gene (6 bases). The germline V gene encodes CDR1 SGHDN and CDR2 FVKESK. The V gene lost 3 bases and the J gene lost 6 bases, with 14 bases spanning the gap. This CDR3 region has 15 residues. CDR3: CASSQQGGVSGELFF. As DNA, the CDR3 is TGTGCCAGCAGCCAGCAGGGAGGAGTGTCCGGGGAGCTGTTTTTT. Looking up the rest from reference TRBV14 and TRBJ2-2 gives the full variable domain: EAGVTQFPSHSVIEKGQTVTLRCDPISGHDNLYWYRRVMGKEIKFLLHFVKESKQDESGMPNNRFLAERTGGTYSTLKVQPAELEDSGVYFCASSQQGGVSGELFFGEGSRLTVL.

V is TRBV18 and J is TRBJ2-2, with D tentatively TRBD2 (6 bases). The CDR3 runs 15 residues. Between the trimmed V and J ends, which lost 4 bases and 4 bases, there was a span of 13 bases. Per germline, CDR1 KGHSH and CDR2 LQKENI. The CDR3 protein is CASSRTFGGTGELFF. Here the CDR3 DNA reads TGTGCCAGCTCACGGACGTTCGGGGGCACCGGGGAGCTGTTTTTT.

The genes are TRBV24-1 and TRBJ2-2, with 7 bases matching TRBD1. Germline CDR1 reads KGHDR; CDR2 reads SFDVKD. CDR3 size: 17 residues. V shed 1 base, J shed 5 bases, and the junction held 9 bases outside the gene matches. DNA of the CDR3: TGTGCCACCAGTGATTTTCGCGGACAGGATTTAACCGGGGAGCTGTTTTTT. It codes for CATSDFRGQDLTGELFF.

This clone appeared a few times. The chain joins TRBV28 to TRBJ1-1; D remains unclear. The CDR3 is made up of 12 amino acids. The V gene lost 5 bases and the J gene lost 3 bases, with 7 bases spanning the gap. The germline V gene encodes CDR1 MDHEN and CDR2 SYDVKM. CDR3 protein: CASSLIYTEAFF. The CDR3 DNA sequence: TGTGCCAGCAGTCTTATATACACTGAAGCTTTCTTT. The whole variable domain, remainder taken from reference TRBV28 and TRBJ1-1, is DVKVTQSSRYLVKRTGEKVFLECVQDMDHENMFWYRQDPGLGLRLIYFSYDVKMKEKGDIPEGYSVSREKKERFSLILESASTNQTSMYLCASSLIYTEAFFGQGTRLTVV.

This clone occurred once. The gene calls are TRBV28 and TRBJ1-1, with a weak D call TRBD1 (5 bases). Trimming took 7 bases from V and 4 from J, leaving 13 bases between them. Looked up from germline, CDR1 is MDHEN and CDR2 is SYDVKM. The CDR3 has 13 residues. CDR3 residues: CASIRRGVTEAFF. In DNA form, the CDR3 reads TGTGCCAGCATTCGGCGGGGCGTCACTGAAGCTTTCTTT.

Only a few counts were recorded for this clone. Written as DNA, the CDR3 is TGCGCCAGCAGTCGGTCCTCCGGCACAGATACGCAGTATTTT. Residues: CASSRSSGTDTQYF. The chain carries TRBV10-1 and TRBJ2-3; unclear D gene. The CDR3 length is 14 residues. V lost 5 bases, J lost 1 base, and 10 bases lay in between. Germline V gene lookup returns CDR1 WNHNN and CDR2 SYGVQD (reference sequence).

This clone was seen only once. The chain is built from TRBV7-9 and TRBJ2-2; a weak D match, TRBD2 (5 bases). The germline V gene has CDR1 SEHNR and CDR2 FQNEAQ (reference sequence). With 3 bases removed from V and 5 bases from J, the gap between germline ends came to 19 bases. The CDR3 loop spans 17 amino acids. The CDR3 DNA reads as TGTGCCAGCAGCTTTGTTCCACCGGGGTCTTGGACCGGGGAGCTGTTTTTT. Translating gives CASSFVPPGSWTGELFF.

This clone has only a few counts. The V gene is TRBV24-1, the J gene TRBJ2-1; possibly TRBD2 for D (5 bases). The CDR3 spans 14 residues. Trimming stripped 6 bases from V and 4 bases from J, with 12 bases between. Germline lookup yields CDR1 KGHDR and CDR2 SFDVKD. The CDR3, as DNA: TGTGCCACCAGTCCGGACTGGGCGTACAATGAGCAGTTCTTC. This gives the protein CATSPDWAYNEQFF.